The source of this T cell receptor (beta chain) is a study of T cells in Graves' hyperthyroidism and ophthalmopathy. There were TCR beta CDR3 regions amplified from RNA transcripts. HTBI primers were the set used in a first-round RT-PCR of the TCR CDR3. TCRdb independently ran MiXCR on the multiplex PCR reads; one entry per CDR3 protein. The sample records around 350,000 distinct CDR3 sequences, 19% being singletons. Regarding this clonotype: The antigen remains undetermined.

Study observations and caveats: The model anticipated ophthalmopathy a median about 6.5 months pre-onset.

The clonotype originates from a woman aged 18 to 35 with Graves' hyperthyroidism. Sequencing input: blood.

As DNA, the CDR3 is TGCGCCAGCAGCCAAGAGAACAGGGTGTTGGGCTACACCTTC. Translation: CASSQENRVLGYTF. The rearrangement joins TRBV4-1 to TRBJ1-2; D perhaps matches TRBD1 (6 bases). The V end lost 0 bases, the J end lost 8 bases, and 13 bases lay between the germline ends. Germline assignment: CDR1 MGHRA and CDR2 YSYEKL. This CDR3 has 14 amino acids.